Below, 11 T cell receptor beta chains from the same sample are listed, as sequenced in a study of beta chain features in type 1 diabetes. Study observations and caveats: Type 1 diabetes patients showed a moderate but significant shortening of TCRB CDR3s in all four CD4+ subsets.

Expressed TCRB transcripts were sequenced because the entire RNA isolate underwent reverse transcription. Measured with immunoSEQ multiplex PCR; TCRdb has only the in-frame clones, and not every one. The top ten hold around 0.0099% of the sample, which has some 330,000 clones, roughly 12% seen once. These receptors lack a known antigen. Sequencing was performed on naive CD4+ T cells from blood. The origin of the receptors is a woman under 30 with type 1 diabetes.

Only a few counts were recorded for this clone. The CDR3 spells CASSPIGGRAREQYF. The DNA for the CDR3 is TGTGCCAGCAGCCCAATCGGGGGGAGGGCGCGTGAGCAGTACTTC. This rearrangement joins TRBV6-5 to TRBJ2-7; 7 positions agree with TRBD2. CDR1 is MNHEY and CDR2 is SVGAGI in the germline V gene. The CDR3 sequence is 15 residues long. The V gene end was trimmed by 6 bases and the J gene end by 7 bases; junction bases not matched to a gene: 15.

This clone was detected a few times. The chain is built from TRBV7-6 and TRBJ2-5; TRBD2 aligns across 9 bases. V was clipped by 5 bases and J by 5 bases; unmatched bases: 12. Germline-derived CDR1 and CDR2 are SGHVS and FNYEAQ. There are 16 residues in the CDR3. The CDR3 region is CASSVAAGTSRETQYF. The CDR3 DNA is TGTGCCAGCAGCGTCGCCGCCGGGACTAGCCGTGAGACCCAGTACTTC.

The CDR3 nucleotides are TGTGCCAGCAGCCTGACTAACTACGAGCAGTACTTC. Translated, it gives CASSLTNYEQYF. The chain employs TRBV7-9 and TRBJ2-7, with D perhaps TRBD2 (5 bases). The V end was cut by 5 bases, the J end by 3 bases, with 8 bases between. CDR1 is SEHNR, CDR2 FQNEAQ, per germline (reference sequence). This CDR3 has 12 amino acids.

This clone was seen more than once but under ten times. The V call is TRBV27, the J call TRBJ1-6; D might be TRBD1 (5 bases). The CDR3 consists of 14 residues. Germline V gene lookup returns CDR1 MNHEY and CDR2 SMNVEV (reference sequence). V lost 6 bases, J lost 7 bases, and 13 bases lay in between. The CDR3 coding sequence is TGTGCCAGCAGCCCAGACAGCCAGAATTCACCCCTCCACTTT. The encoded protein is CASSPDSQNSPLHF.

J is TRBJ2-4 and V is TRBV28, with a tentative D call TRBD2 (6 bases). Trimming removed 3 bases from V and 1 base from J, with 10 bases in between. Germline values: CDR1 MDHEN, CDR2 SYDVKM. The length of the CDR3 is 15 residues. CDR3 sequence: CASSLRDWAKNIQYF. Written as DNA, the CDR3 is TGTGCCAGCAGTTTGAGGGACTGGGCCAAAAACATTCAGTACTTC.

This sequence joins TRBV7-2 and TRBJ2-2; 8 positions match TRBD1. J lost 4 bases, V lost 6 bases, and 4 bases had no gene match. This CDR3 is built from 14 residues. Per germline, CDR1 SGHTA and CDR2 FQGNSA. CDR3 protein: CASSWTGSTGELFF. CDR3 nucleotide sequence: TGTGCCAGCAGTTGGACAGGGAGCACCGGGGAGCTGTTTTTT.

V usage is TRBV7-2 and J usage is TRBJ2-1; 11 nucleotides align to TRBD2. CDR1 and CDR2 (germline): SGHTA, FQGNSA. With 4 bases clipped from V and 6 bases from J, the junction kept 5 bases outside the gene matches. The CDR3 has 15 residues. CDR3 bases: TGTGCCAGCAGCTCGACTAGCGGGGTTCCCAATGAGCAGTTCTTC. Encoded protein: CASSSTSGVPNEQFF.

DNA for the CDR3: TGTGCCAGCAGCCCGGGGGGACACTACAATGAGCAGTTCTTC. Protein sequence: CASSPGGHYNEQFF. The chain couples TRBV5-4 to TRBJ2-1, with D possibly being TRBD2 (7 bases). Germline lookup yields CDR1 SGHNT and CDR2 YYREEE (reference sequence). The CDR3 length is 14 residues. V lost 4 bases, J lost 3 bases, and 11 bases lay in between.

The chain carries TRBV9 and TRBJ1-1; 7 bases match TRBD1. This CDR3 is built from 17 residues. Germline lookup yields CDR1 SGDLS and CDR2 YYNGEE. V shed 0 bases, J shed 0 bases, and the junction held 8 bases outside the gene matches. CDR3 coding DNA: TGTGCCAGCAGCGTAGGGACAGGAGTCCTAATGAACACTGAAGCTTTCTTT. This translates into CASSVGTGVLMNTEAFF.

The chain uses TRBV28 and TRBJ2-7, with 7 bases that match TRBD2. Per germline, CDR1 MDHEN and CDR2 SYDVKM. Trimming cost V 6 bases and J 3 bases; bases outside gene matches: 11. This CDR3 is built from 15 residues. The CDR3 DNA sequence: TGTGCCAGCAGCGACCCCCCTAGCGGAGACTACGAGCAGTACTTC. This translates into CASSDPPSGDYEQYF.

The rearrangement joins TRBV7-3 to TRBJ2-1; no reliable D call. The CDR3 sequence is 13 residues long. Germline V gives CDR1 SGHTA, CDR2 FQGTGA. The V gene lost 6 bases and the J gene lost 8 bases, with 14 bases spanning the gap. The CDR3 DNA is TGTGCCAGCAGTGCCCAGGCAGGCGATGAGCAGTTCTTC. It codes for CASSAQAGDEQFF.